This T cell receptor beta chain was retrieved from a study of T cells in localized non-small cell lung cancer. General study points: Uninvolved neighboring lung showed the greatest T cell clonality, exceeding tumor. Multi-region tumor sequencing was not done, so intratumor heterogeneity could not be excluded. Median detection of top 100 tumor clones in adjacent lung was around 60 clones.

The V gene end was trimmed by 3 bases and the J gene end by 7 bases; junction bases not matched to a gene: 8. This CDR3 is 15 amino acids long. Germline V gene sequence: CDR1 ENHRY, CDR2 SYGVKD. Method: immunoSEQ multiplex PCR; TCRdb's copy keeps in-frame clones and lacks some. Here the sample spans approximately 41,000 clones, 85% to 90% being singletons. For this clone: Its antigen is undetermined.

The sequencing here drew on peripheral blood, taken before any cancer treatment. The origin of this receptor is a woman aged 18-49 years with stage III lung adenocarcinoma. V usage is TRBV10-3 and J usage is TRBJ2-1; 8 positions agree with TRBD2. CDR3 nucleotides: TGTGCCATCAGTGAAGGGCGGGGGGTTCGTAATGAGCAGTTCTTC. Its protein product is CAISEGRGVRNEQFF.